Below are 19 T cell receptor beta chains sequenced from a single sample in a study of beta chain features in type 1 diabetes. Study results and caveats: For Type 1 diabetes patients, all four CD4+ subsets carried TCRB CDR3s that were moderately but significantly shorter.

Of the isolated RNA, all was reverse transcribed, and so the sequenced material was expressed TCRB transcripts. Assay used: immunoSEQ multiplex PCR; TCRdb lists only in-frame clones, some missing. The table includes over 650,000 clones, over 13% detected once. These receptors are not linked to any known antigen. Input material: naive CD4+ T cells from blood. Source of these receptors: a young man with type 1 diabetes.

This clone has just a few counts. V and J are TRBV28 and TRBJ1-2; 8 bases line up with TRBD1. The J segment lost 4 bases and the V segment lost 2 bases, leaving 9 bases of the junction unmatched. The CDR3 is made up of 16 amino acids. Germline CDR1 is MDHEN and CDR2 is SYDVKM. For the CDR3, the DNA is TGTGCCAGCAGTTTAAGTTTTCTGGACAGGGCCTATGGCTACACCTTC. Protein sequence: CASSLSFLDRAYGYTF.

This clone was observed a handful of times. One end of the junction fails to match germline, which may point to a read error. This chain joins TRBV7-9 and TRBJ1-4, with 7 bases that match TRBD1. Germline loops: CDR1 SEHNR, CDR2 FQNEAQ (reference sequence). The CDR3 has 12 residues. The CDR3: CASSSSGTASLF. The CDR3 DNA reads as TGTGCCAGCAGCTCGTCCGGGACAGCCTCTCTTTTT.

This clone showed up just a few times. This chain connects TRBV7-2 to TRBJ2-5; D uncertain. The CDR3 is 11 residues long. CDR1 SGHTA and CDR2 FQGNSA come from the germline V gene. V was cut by 5 bases and J by 5 bases, with 6 bases left in between. CDR3 DNA sequence: TGTGCCAGCAGCACCGGGGAGACCCAGTACTTC. Its protein is CASSTGETQYF.

This chain connects TRBV30 to TRBJ2-7, with D unclear. The CDR3 totals 11 residues. Germline values: CDR1 GTSNPN, CDR2 SVGIG (reference sequence). V was shortened by 2 bases and J by 5 bases, with 7 bases between the two germline ends. The CDR3 region is CAWSSLDEQYF. CDR3 in DNA: TGTGCCTGGAGTTCGCTAGACGAGCAGTACTTC. Filled out from reference TRBV30 and TRBJ2-7, the complete variable domain reads SQTIHQWPATLVQPVGSPLSLECTVEGTSNPNLYWYRQAAGRGLQLLFYSVGIGQISSEVPQNLSASRPQDRQFILSSKKLLLSDSGFYLCAWSSLDEQYFGPGTRLTVT.

The rearrangement joins TRBV2 to TRBJ2-7; D uncertain. The CDR3 spans 12 residues. V lost 5 bases to trimming and J lost 5 bases, with 10 bases between them. Germline assignment: CDR1 SNHLY and CDR2 FYNNEI. The CDR3 sequence is CASSFPLHEQYF. The CDR3 coding sequence is TGTGCCAGCAGTTTCCCTTTGCACGAGCAGTACTTC.

V and J are TRBV14 and TRBJ2-7; TRBD2 matches at 7 bases. Germline V gene sequence: CDR1 SGHDN, CDR2 FVKESK. This CDR3 is built from 15 residues. After removal of 5 bases from V and 0 bases from J, the junction contained 7 bases not matched to a gene. This chain's CDR3 is CASSGSGIGSYEQYF. The CDR3 DNA sequence: TGTGCCAGCAGCGGGAGCGGGATCGGCTCCTACGAGCAGTACTTC.

V is TRBV7-2 and J is TRBJ1-4, with 8 positions matching TRBD1. V lost 5 bases, J lost 4 bases, and 12 bases stayed unmatched. CDR1 is SGHTA and CDR2 is FQGNSA in the germline V gene. The CDR3 has 17 amino acids. In nucleotides, the CDR3 is TGTGCCAGCAGCGGCCGGGACAGGCGAAGGGGTAATGAAAAACTGTTTTTT. Protein: CASSGRDRRRGNEKLFF.

The V gene is TRBV5-4, the J gene TRBJ2-2; D is uncertain. Germline-derived CDR1 and CDR2 are SGHNT and YYREEE (reference sequence). The ends were cut back, 1 base at V and 5 bases at J, with 12 bases in the middle. CDR3 length: 15 amino acids. CDR3 in DNA: TGTGCCAGCAGCTTGACTGGGATAAGTACCGGGGAGCTGTTTTTT. The encoded protein is CASSLTGISTGELFF.

The gene calls are TRBV14 and TRBJ2-1; D unclear. The CDR3 loop spans 12 amino acids. Germline CDR1 and CDR2: SGHDN and FVKESK. Between the trimmed V and J ends, which lost 2 bases and 9 bases, there was a span of 8 bases. As DNA, the CDR3 is TGTGCCAGCAGCCAAAATGAGGCTGAGCAGTTCTTC. Translation: CASSQNEAEQFF. Full variable domain (rest looked up from reference TRBV14 and TRBJ2-1): EAGVTQFPSHSVIEKGQTVTLRCDPISGHDNLYWYRRVMGKEIKFLLHFVKESKQDESGMPNNRFLAERTGGTYSTLKVQPAELEDSGVYFCASSQNEAEQFFGPGTRLTVL.

This clone was observed a handful of times. The V call is TRBV28, the J call TRBJ2-7; no firm D call. The CDR3 runs 12 residues. CDR1 MDHEN and CDR2 SYDVKM come from the germline V gene. V shed 5 bases and J shed 2 bases, with 7 bases lying between them. Written as DNA, the CDR3 is TGTGCCAGCAGTGACCGCCCCTACGAGCAGTACTTC. It codes for CASSDRPYEQYF.

This clone was counted a few times. V gene TRBV10-3 combines with J gene TRBJ2-5, with unresolved D. V gave up 7 bases and J gave up 4 bases, with 22 bases separating them. This CDR3 is 16 amino acids long. CDR1 ENHRY and CDR2 SYGVKD come from the germline V gene. The CDR3 DNA sequence: TGTGCCATCATCCCCGGTAAGGCTGCAGTGGGAGAGACCCAGTACTTC. This translates into CAIIPGKAAVGETQYF.

This chain's CDR3 is CAWSQRDSYEQYF. Here the CDR3 DNA reads TGTGCCTGGAGCCAACGGGACTCCTACGAGCAGTACTTC. The rearrangement uses TRBV30 and TRBJ2-7; D perhaps matches TRBD2 (5 bases). The CDR3 totals 13 residues. Per the germline V gene, CDR1 is GTSNPN and CDR2 is SVGIG (reference sequence). V lost 3 bases to trimming and J lost 0 bases, with 9 bases between them. Full variable domain (remainder filled in from reference TRBV30 and TRBJ2-7): SQTIHQWPATLVQPVGSPLSLECTVEGTSNPNLYWYRQAAGRGLQLLFYSVGIGQISSEVPQNLSASRPQDRQFILSSKKLLLSDSGFYLCAWSQRDSYEQYFGPGTRLTVT.

On this clone: Other DNA sequences in the same sample also yield this CDR3. V gene TRBV18 combines with J gene TRBJ2-3; the match to TRBD2 covers 9 bases. The CDR3 has 15 amino acids. Germline V CDR1 and CDR2: KGHSH, LQKENI. The trim removed 3 bases at V and 2 bases at J, leaving 3 bases unmatched. The CDR3 bases are TGTGCCAGCTCACCGCGACTAGCGGACACAGATACGCAGTATTTT. Protein: CASSPRLADTDTQYF.

The chain recombines TRBV25-1 with TRBJ1-2, with D unresolved. The CDR3 runs 11 residues. V gave up 1 base and J gave up 7 bases, with 4 bases separating them. Germline loops: CDR1 MGHDK, CDR2 SYGVNS. This chain's CDR3 is CASSEFAGYTF. The CDR3 region has the DNA TGTGCCAGCAGTGAATTCGCTGGCTACACCTTC.

This clone was detected a few times. The CDR3, as DNA: TGCAGCGTTGAAGTTCGTCAGGGGGACGAGCAGTACTTC. This codes for CSVEVRQGDEQYF. The chain uses TRBV29-1 and TRBJ2-7; 7 bases match TRBD1. The CDR3 has 13 amino acids. The germline CDR1 and CDR2 sequences are SQVTM and ANQGSEA. Losses at the gene ends were 1 base for V and 5 bases for J; bases not matched to a gene: 5.

This clone was observed a handful of times. The chain is built from TRBV7-2 and TRBJ2-7; weak D call: TRBD1 (6 bases). Germline V gives CDR1 SGHTA, CDR2 FQGNSA. CDR3 length equals 15 residues. Trimming left V 4 bases short and J 5 bases short, with 18 bases between. In nucleotides, the CDR3 is TGTGCCAGCAGCTCGATAGGCACACAGGGCCACGAGCAGTACTTC. Residues: CASSSIGTQGHEQYF.

The chain uses TRBV30 and TRBJ1-4; D call uncertain. CDR3 length: 11 residues. V lost 7 bases, J lost 5 bases, and 8 bases lay in between. Germline values: CDR1 GTSNPN, CDR2 SVGIG (reference sequence). Here the CDR3 DNA reads TGTGCCTACCGGAGGAATGAAAAACTGTTTTTT. It translates to CAYRRNEKLFF.

This clone has more than one count but fewer than ten. The same CDR3 can be traced to other DNA sequences in this sample. The V gene is TRBV2, the J gene TRBJ1-2; no definite D call. There are 12 residues in the CDR3. V lost 0 bases and J 7 bases, leaving 6 bases between the germline ends. CDR1 and CDR2 (germline): SNHLY, FYNNEI. The CDR3 loop reads CASSEALGGYTF. The CDR3 region has the DNA TGTGCCAGCAGTGAAGCGCTGGGTGGCTACACCTTC.

The gene calls are TRBV7-9 and TRBJ2-7; TRBD2 matches 12 bases. Germline V CDR1 and CDR2: SEHNR, FQNEAQ (reference sequence). This CDR3 is 16 amino acids long. The V and J ends lost 4 bases and 3 bases, in that order; junction bases with no gene match: 7. CDR3 in DNA: TGTGCCAGCAGCTCTAGGACTAGCGGGACCAACTACGAGCAGTACTTC. This sequence encodes CASSSRTSGTNYEQYF.